The next 23 T cell receptor beta chains were all read from a single sample in a study of T cells in Graves' hyperthyroidism and ophthalmopathy. Amplification of TCR beta CDR3 regions used RNA as the template. Carried out on the TCR CDR3, a first-round RT-PCR used the HTBI primer set. TCRdb redid the calling of the multiplex PCR reads with MiXCR, one entry per CDR3 protein. The data contain roughly 300,000 distinct CDR3 sequences, about 21% of them singletons. The sample was blood. The receptor set was obtained from a woman aged 45-60 years with Graves' hyperthyroidism.

In nucleotides, the CDR3 is TGTGCCAGCAGCCCACTAGCGGGGGGGGGATCGGATACGCAGTATTTT. It yields the protein CASSPLAGGGSDTQYF. The V and J genes are TRBV12-3 or TRBV12-4 and TRBJ2-3; 13 bases are shared with TRBD2. With 6 bases clipped from V and 6 bases from J, the junction kept 9 bases outside the gene matches. The CDR3 sequence is 16 residues long.

This clonotype was found many times. This rearrangement joins TRBV6-6 to TRBJ2-2, with D possibly being TRBD1 (7 bases). From germline, CDR1 is MNHNY and CDR2 SVGAGI (reference sequence). The CDR3 loop spans 15 amino acids. Trimming left V 0 bases short and J 5 bases short, with 10 bases between. The CDR3 region has the DNA TGTGCCAGCAGTTACTCTCCAGGGGGGACCGGGGAGCTGTTTTTT. Translation: CASSYSPGGTGELFF.

This clonotype was seen at least ten times. The chain has TRBV28 and TRBJ2-1; 10 bases align to TRBD2. The CDR3 is 17 amino acids. V shed 6 bases, J shed 12 bases, and the junction held 20 bases outside the gene matches. Germline assignment: CDR1 MDHEN and CDR2 SYDVKM. This chain's CDR3 is CASRTGRTSGHPRGQFF. DNA of the CDR3: TGTGCCAGCAGAACTGGTAGGACTAGCGGACACCCCAGGGGGCAGTTCTTC.

This clonotype was observed at least ten times. This chain links TRBV12-3 or TRBV12-4 with TRBJ2-3; D call uncertain. This CDR3 spans 12 amino acids. V was clipped by 3 bases and J by 6 bases, with 7 bases between them. The CDR3 DNA reads as TGTGCCAGCAGTTTTACCGGGGATACGCAGTATTTT. Its protein is CASSFTGDTQYF.

The chain combines TRBV30 with TRBJ1-5; D is perhaps TRBD1 (6 bases). Germline-derived CDR1 and CDR2 are GTSNPN and SVGIG (reference sequence). This CDR3 contains 13 residues. V was shortened by 2 bases and J by 9 bases, with 14 bases between the two germline ends. The CDR3 DNA reads as TGTGCCTGGAGTACACAGGGTTCGCGGCCCCAGCATTTT. It specifies CAWSTQGSRPQHF.

With regard to this clonotype: Since a much larger clone is just one base distant, this may be a read error. The J gene is TRBJ1-1, the V gene TRBV10-3; TRBD1 might be the D (6 bases). This CDR3 is 14 amino acids long. Germline-derived CDR1 and CDR2 are ENHRY and SYGVKD. The CDR3 protein is CAMKQGERNTETFF. CDR3 nucleotides: TGTGCCATGAAACAGGGAGAAAGGAACACTGAAACTTTCTTT.

Here the CDR3 reads CASSLSLERGQSSYEQYF. CDR3 bases: TGTGCCAGCAGTTTATCCCTCGAACGGGGTCAAAGCTCCTACGAGCAGTACTTC. The chain combines TRBV28 with TRBJ2-7; D perhaps matches TRBD2 (5 bases). Trimming removed 1 base at V and 0 bases at J, with 19 bases between. Germline lookup yields CDR1 MDHEN and CDR2 SYDVKM. The length of the CDR3 is 18 residues.

This clonotype was seen once. A much larger clonotype is one base distant, so this may be a read error. This chain uses TRBV20-1 with TRBJ2-1; tentatively, D is TRBD2 (5 bases). Germline V gene data show CDR1 as DFQATT and CDR2 as SNEGSKA (reference sequence). The ends were cut back, 2 bases at V and 6 bases at J, with 20 bases in the middle. This CDR3 is built from 16 residues. The CDR3 DNA sequence: TGCAGTGCTAGACCTCCCCCAGCGGTAGGGTTCAATGAGCAGTTCTTC. It specifies CSARPPPAVGFNEQFF.

The J gene is TRBJ2-5, the V gene TRBV19; D is ambiguous. The CDR3 has 15 amino acids. Germline values: CDR1 LNHDA, CDR2 SQIVND (reference sequence). V was clipped by 3 bases and J by 1 base, with 12 bases between them. CDR3 in amino acids: CASSIRSATQETQYF. For the CDR3, the DNA is TGTGCCAGTAGTATCCGCTCGGCGACCCAAGAGACCCAGTACTTC.

The chain couples TRBV7-9 to TRBJ1-1, with D unresolved. V lost 8 bases and J lost 7, with 17 bases in between. CDR3 length: 13 amino acids. In germline, CDR1 is SEHNR, CDR2 FQNEAQ (reference sequence). The CDR3, as DNA: TGTGCCAGCGCCCGGTTGGAGGGTGGTGAAGCTTTCTTT. This translates into CASARLEGGEAFF.

In its sample, this clonotype was seen many times. The chain has TRBV2 and TRBJ2-5; no clear D. Trimming removed 8 bases from V and 5 bases from J, with 18 bases in between. The CDR3 is 14 residues long. CDR1 is SNHLY, CDR2 FYNNEI, per germline. The CDR3 region has the DNA TGTGCCAGCCTTTCCGAAATAGCCGGCGAGACCCAGTACTTC. Its protein product is CASLSEIAGETQYF.

This clonotype turned up a few times. The V and J genes are TRBV20-1 and TRBJ1-1, with 9 bases identical to TRBD1. The V segment lost 3 bases and the J segment 3 bases; nucleotides outside the gene matches: 8. The CDR3 is made up of 15 amino acids. Germline loops: CDR1 DFQATT, CDR2 SNEGSKA (reference sequence). CDR3 in DNA: TGCAGTGCTAGCGGGCAGGGACAGGGACACACTGAAGCTTTCTTT. It encodes CSASGQGQGHTEAFF.

V usage is TRBV29-1 and J usage is TRBJ2-5, with 7 bases matching TRBD1. The ends lost 6 bases at V and 4 bases at J; junction bases unmatched: 5. The germline CDR1 and CDR2 sequences are SQVTM and ANQGSEA. There are 12 residues in the CDR3. In nucleotides, the CDR3 is TGCAGCGTGGGGACAGACTTAGAGACCCAGTACTTC. It specifies CSVGTDLETQYF.

This clonotype has only a few counts. The chain recombines TRBV15 with TRBJ1-5, with D uncertain. Germline V gene data show CDR1 as LNHNV and CDR2 as YYDKDF (reference sequence). The CDR3 totals 16 residues. Deletions cut 3 bases from V and 0 bases from J, with 12 bases between. CDR3 protein: CATSSQEVNSNQPQHF. The CDR3 DNA is TGTGCCACCAGCAGTCAGGAAGTCAATAGCAATCAGCCCCAGCATTTT. The full variable domain, completed using reference TRBV15 and TRBJ1-5, is DAMVIQNPRYQVTQFGKPVTLSCSQTLNHNVMYWYQQKSSQAPKLLFHYYDKDFNNEADTPDNFQSRRPNTSFCFLDIRSPGLGDTAMYLCATSSQEVNSNQPQHFGDGTRLSIL.

V gene TRBV29-1 combines with J gene TRBJ1-1; no clear D gene. Trimming cost V 4 bases and J 4 bases, with 13 bases left between them. Looked up from germline, CDR1 is SQVTM and CDR2 is ANQGSEA. The CDR3 has 13 amino acids. The CDR3: CSVVRLKGTEAFF. CDR3 DNA sequence: TGCAGCGTTGTTCGCCTAAAGGGCACTGAAGCTTTCTTT.

There are many counts of this clonotype. The rearrangement links TRBV20-1 to TRBJ1-1, with a possible D match to TRBD1 (6 bases). Per germline, CDR1 DFQATT and CDR2 SNEGSKA (reference sequence). CDR3 length equals 16 residues. Trimming shortened V by 1 base and J by 4 bases, and 19 bases separated the two germline ends. CDR3 coding DNA: TGCAGTGCTAGAGGGGGCGGAGTGGGGGGGCGCACTGAAGCTTTCTTT. Protein product: CSARGGGVGGRTEAFF.

This clonotype was picked up one time. The chain couples TRBV6-1 to TRBJ1-6; D not resolved. V was clipped by 7 bases and J by 6 bases, with 13 bases between them. The CDR3 has 14 amino acids. Germline-derived CDR1 and CDR2 are MNHNS and SASEGT. In nucleotides, the CDR3 is TGTGCCAGCACCCCGTTGCCGGGTAATTCACCCCTCCACTTT. Translation: CASTPLPGNSPLHF.

This clonotype occurred a few times. The J gene is TRBJ2-7, the V gene TRBV7-9; no clear D. The CDR3 covers 12 residues. Germline CDR1 SEHNR, CDR2 FQNEAQ (reference sequence). The ends were cut back, 0 bases at V and 6 bases at J, with 6 bases in the middle. The CDR3 spells CASSLALGEQYF. CDR3 nucleotide sequence: TGTGCCAGCAGCTTAGCCTTGGGCGAGCAGTACTTC.

The chain is built from TRBV6-9 and TRBJ1-4; D call uncertain. This CDR3 has 15 residues. Trimming took 0 bases from V and 8 from J, leaving 13 bases between them. Germline V gene lookup returns CDR1 MNHGY and CDR2 SVAAGI. CDR3 protein: CASSYSGSIREKLFF. The DNA of the CDR3 is TGTGCCAGCAGTTATTCCGGCTCTATTCGGGAAAAACTGTTTTTT.

In this sample, this clonotype turned up many times. The chain joins TRBV20-1 to TRBJ2-1, with D tentatively TRBD2 (6 bases). With 0 bases removed from V and 1 base from J, the gap between germline ends came to 19 bases. Per the germline V gene, CDR1 is DFQATT and CDR2 is SNEGSKA (reference sequence). The CDR3 has 18 amino acids. CDR3 DNA: TGCAGTGCTAGAGACCCGGCGACTTCTCGGGGGTCCTACAATGAGCAGTTCTTC. Translation gives CSARDPATSRGSYNEQFF.

This clonotype was seen ten or more times. CDR3 region: CASSELRRGYTF. DNA for the CDR3: TGTGCCAGCAGTGAGCTCAGAAGGGGCTACACCTTC. The chain uses TRBV9 and TRBJ1-2, with no clear D. V lost 5 bases to trimming and J lost 8 bases, with 13 bases between them. The germline V gene has CDR1 SGDLS and CDR2 YYNGEE. The CDR3 is made up of 12 amino acids.

This chain joins TRBV20-1 and TRBJ2-4; D may be TRBD1 or TRBD2 (5 bases each). The germline CDR1 and CDR2 sequences are DFQATT and SNEGSKA (reference sequence). Trimming cost V 0 bases and J 6 bases, with 6 bases left between them. This CDR3 is 12 amino acids long. CDR3 region: CSARDGGNIQYF. In DNA form, the CDR3 reads TGCAGTGCTAGAGATGGGGGAAACATTCAGTACTTC.

This clonotype was picked up many times. The CDR3 loop is CASATGTSDYEQYF. CDR3 in DNA: TGCGCCAGCGCTACCGGGACTAGCGACTACGAGCAGTACTTC. The V call is TRBV5-1, the J call TRBJ2-7, with TRBD2 matching 10 bases. The J segment lost 3 bases and the V segment lost 7 bases, leaving 7 bases of the junction unmatched. This CDR3 spans 14 amino acids. Germline lookup yields CDR1 SGHRS and CDR2 YFSETQ.